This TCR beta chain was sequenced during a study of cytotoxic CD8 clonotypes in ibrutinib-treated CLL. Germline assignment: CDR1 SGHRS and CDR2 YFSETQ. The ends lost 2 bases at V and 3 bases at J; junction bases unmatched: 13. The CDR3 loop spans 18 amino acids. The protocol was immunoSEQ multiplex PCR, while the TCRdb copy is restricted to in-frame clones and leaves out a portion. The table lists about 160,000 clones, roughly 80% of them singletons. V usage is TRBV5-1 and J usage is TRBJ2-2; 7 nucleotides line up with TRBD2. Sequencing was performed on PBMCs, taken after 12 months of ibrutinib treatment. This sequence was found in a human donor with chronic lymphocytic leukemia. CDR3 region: CASSLRGSGPRDTGELFF. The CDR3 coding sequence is TGCGCCAGCAGCTTAAGGGGTAGCGGGCCCCGGGACACCGGGGAGCTGTTTTTT.